These 18 T cell receptor beta chains were sequenced from one sample in a study of beta chain features in type 1 diabetes. Regarding the study as a whole: Type 1 diabetes patients showed a moderate but significant shortening of TCRB CDR3s in all four CD4+ subsets.

Expressed TCRB transcripts were sequenced after all isolated RNA was converted to cDNA. Clones were read by immunoSEQ multiplex PCR, and TCRdb kept only the in-frame ones, dropping some. The table records fewer than 110,000 clones, over 25% of them present only once. No antigen is known for these receptors. The sequenced material came from central memory CD4+ T cells from blood. Receptor source: a woman between 18 and 29 years old with type 1 diabetes.

This rearrangement joins TRBV6-1 to TRBJ2-7; 12 bases line up with TRBD2. Per the germline V gene, CDR1 is MNHNS and CDR2 is SASEGT. Trimming cost V 3 bases and J 5 bases; bases outside gene matches: 8. The CDR3 extends over 16 amino acids. As DNA, the CDR3 is TGTGCCAGCAGTGATCGACTAGCGGGAGTTCGCGACGAGCAGTACTTC. It translates to CASSDRLAGVRDEQYF.

The J gene is TRBJ2-7, the V gene TRBV28, with 9 bases matching TRBD2. V shed 1 base and J 2 bases; nucleotides not matched to a gene: 3. The germline V gene has CDR1 MDHEN and CDR2 SYDVKM. The CDR3 is made up of 15 amino acids. CDR3 sequence (DNA): TGTGCCAGCAGTTTATTGGTAGCGGGAGCCTACGAGCAGTACTTC. Its protein is CASSLLVAGAYEQYF.

CDR3 bases: TGTGCCAGCAGCTTAGGACTAGCGGACTACAATGAGCAGTTCTTC. It codes for CASSLGLADYNEQFF. The chain employs TRBV11-2 and TRBJ2-1; TRBD2 aligns across 9 bases. CDR1 and CDR2 from the germline V gene are SGHAT and FQNNGV. This CDR3 is built from 15 residues. Germline trimming cut 1 base from V and 3 bases from J; bases unmatched to any gene: 1.

As to this clone: An end of the junction differs from the germline gene, which may be a read error. The rearrangement joins TRBV6-5 to TRBJ2-7, with D possibly TRBD2 on 6 matching bases. Germline CDR1 is MNHEY and CDR2 is SVGAGI. CDR3 size: 16 residues. The CDR3 DNA sequence: TGTGCCAGCAGGTACTCGGACGGGGGTTACGGGGACGAGCAGTACTTC. This gives the protein CASRYSDGGYGDEQYF.

The sample holds a few counts of this clone. The chain couples TRBV27 to TRBJ2-5; D is perhaps TRBD1 (6 bases). V was pared by 4 bases and J by 4 bases, with 10 bases between. This CDR3 is built from 13 residues. CDR1 and CDR2 from the germline V gene are MNHEY and SMNVEV (reference sequence). The CDR3, as DNA: TGTGCCAGCAGTTACACAGGGTTAGAGACCCAGTACTTC. Translation: CASSYTGLETQYF.

This clone was detected a few times. The V gene is TRBV25-1, the J gene TRBJ2-5; TRBD2 aligns across 9 bases. Per the germline V gene, CDR1 is MGHDK and CDR2 is SYGVNS. With 3 bases clipped from V and 2 bases from J, the junction kept 7 bases outside the gene matches. There are 16 residues in the CDR3. This CDR3 is CASSEWASGNQETQYF. In DNA form, the CDR3 reads TGTGCCAGCAGTGAGTGGGCTAGCGGGAATCAAGAGACCCAGTACTTC.

This clone is categorized as medium-sized. Written as DNA, the CDR3 is TGTGCCTGGAGTGGGAGGAGACCCTACTACGAGCAGTACTTC. It is translated as CAWSGRRPYYEQYF. This chain uses TRBV30 with TRBJ2-7; tentatively, D is TRBD2 (5 bases). CDR3 size: 14 residues. From germline, CDR1 is GTSNPN and CDR2 SVGIG (reference sequence). V was trimmed by 1 base and J by 3 bases, leaving 13 bases between them.

This clone has more than one count but fewer than ten. This chain uses TRBV28 with TRBJ2-7; D is uncertain. Germline V gene sequence: CDR1 MDHEN, CDR2 SYDVKM. The V and J ends lost 8 bases and 6 bases respectively, with 11 bases between them. This CDR3 is built from 11 residues. The CDR3 protein is CASYSPPEQYF. For the CDR3, the DNA is TGTGCCAGCTACTCCCCCCCCGAGCAGTACTTC.

J is TRBJ2-7 and V is TRBV9; 10 positions match TRBD2. CDR1 is SGDLS, CDR2 YYNGEE, per germline. The CDR3 runs to 14 residues. V was pared by 4 bases and J by 5 bases, with 6 bases of the junction left unmatched. CDR3 amino acids: CASSRRLAGDEQYF. CDR3 in DNA: TGTGCCAGCAGCCGAAGACTAGCGGGCGACGAGCAGTACTTC.

The chain has TRBV18 and TRBJ1-1, with TRBD1 identical over 8 bases. The CDR3 spans 16 residues. V was pared by 6 bases and J by 1 base, with 10 bases of the junction left unmatched. Germline CDR1 and CDR2: KGHSH and LQKENI. CDR3 residues: CASSFGQGGRNTEAFF. The CDR3 DNA follows: TGTGCCAGCTCTTTCGGACAGGGAGGGAGGAACACTGAAGCTTTCTTT. Drawing the rest from reference TRBV18 and TRBJ1-1, the complete variable domain is NAGVMQNPRHLVRRRGQEARLRCSPMKGHSHVYWYRQLPEEGLKFMVYLQKENIIDESGMPKERFSAEFPKEGPSILRIQQVVRGDSAAYFCASSFGQGGRNTEAFFGQGTRLTVV.

This clone was observed a handful of times. This sequence joins TRBV5-1 and TRBJ1-1, with a weak D call TRBD1 (5 bases). The CDR3 covers 12 residues. The V end lost 0 bases, the J end lost 8 bases, and 8 bases lay between the germline ends. Germline lookup yields CDR1 SGHRS and CDR2 YFSETQ. Written as DNA, the CDR3 is TGCGCCAGCAGCTTGGGTAACAGGGAAGCTTTCTTT. Protein: CASSLGNREAFF. The whole variable domain, filled in from reference TRBV5-1 and TRBJ1-1, reads KAGVTQTPRYLIKTRGQQVTLSCSPISGHRSVSWYQQTPGQGLQFLFEYFSETQRNKGNFPGRFSGRQFSNSRSEMNVSTLELGDSALYLCASSLGNREAFFGQGTRLTVV.

The rearrangement links TRBV10-2 to TRBJ1-5; D may be TRBD1 (6 bases). V was cut by 2 bases and J by 4 bases, with 9 bases left in between. CDR3 length: 14 residues. In germline, CDR1 is WSHSY, CDR2 SAAADI. CDR3 DNA: TGCGCCAGCAGTGAGGGGGGGGCGAATCAGCCCCAGCATTTT. Its translation is CASSEGGANQPQHF.

V gene TRBV28 combines with J gene TRBJ1-1, with D hard to call. Trimming cost V 7 bases and J 8 bases, with 20 bases left between them. Germline V lookup: CDR1 MDHEN, CDR2 SYDVKM. CDR3 length equals 14 residues. CDR3 coding DNA: TGTGCCAGCAACCCTTTCGGGGTCGACAAGGAAGCTTTCTTT. Its translation: CASNPFGVDKEAFF. The complete variable domain, with remaining parts taken from reference TRBV28 and TRBJ1-1, reads DVKVTQSSRYLVKRTGEKVFLECVQDMDHENMFWYRQDPGLGLRLIYFSYDVKMKEKGDIPEGYSVSREKKERFSLILESASTNQTSMYLCASNPFGVDKEAFFGQGTRLTVV.

V gene TRBV9 combines with J gene TRBJ2-1; 8 positions agree with TRBD1. The CDR3 has 15 amino acids. The junction had 6 bases not matched to a gene; V was cut back by 0 bases and J by 7 bases. The V gene's germline CDR1 is SGDLS and CDR2 YYNGEE. CDR3 sequence: CASSVAGGIWNEQFF. The CDR3 region has the DNA TGTGCCAGCAGCGTAGCAGGGGGCATATGGAATGAGCAGTTCTTC.

This clone showed up many times. The chain recombines TRBV12-5 with TRBJ2-2; D uncertain. The ends were cut back, 2 bases at V and 7 bases at J, with 5 bases in the middle. Germline CDR1 is LGHNT and CDR2 is FRNRAP. The CDR3 length is 12 residues. DNA of the CDR3: TGTGCTAGTGGTTTGTCTAGCGGGGAGCTGTTTTTT. Amino acid sequence: CASGLSSGELFF.

V and J are TRBV5-1 and TRBJ2-3; D perhaps matches TRBD2 (6 bases). The CDR3 has 14 amino acids. Germline V gene data show CDR1 as SGHRS and CDR2 as YFSETQ. V was clipped by 0 bases and J by 2 bases, with 7 bases between them. CDR3 region: CASSLGGTTDTQYF. CDR3 in DNA: TGCGCCAGCAGCTTGGGCGGGACCACAGATACGCAGTATTTT.

The chain has TRBV28 and TRBJ2-2; a possible D gene is TRBD1 (5 bases). V lost 1 base and J 5 bases, leaving 11 bases between the germline ends. The CDR3 is 15 amino acids. Per the germline V gene, CDR1 is MDHEN and CDR2 is SYDVKM. In DNA, the CDR3 is TGTGCCAGCAGTTTATTAGGGGTAGGAACCGGGGAGCTGTTTTTT. This translates into CASSLLGVGTGELFF.

In this sample, this clone turned up a few times. The rearrangement links TRBV10-3 to TRBJ2-5; 11 bases align to TRBD1. Germline CDR1 is ENHRY and CDR2 is SYGVKD. The CDR3 has 14 amino acids. The V gene end was trimmed by 7 bases and the J gene end by 4 bases; junction bases not matched to a gene: 5. The CDR3 DNA follows: TGTGCCATCACCTCCGGACAGGGGGCAGAGACCCAGTACTTC. Its protein is CAITSGQGAETQYF.